Below, 20 T cell receptor beta chains from the same sample are listed, as sequenced in a study of T cell responses to AZD1222 COVID-19 vaccine. The table came from immunoSEQ multiplex PCR; TCRdb's copy has only in-frame clones and leaves some out. The sample records 80,000 to 95,000 clones, approximately 82% being singletons. The specimen was peripheral blood, collected on day 0 of AZD1222 vaccination. The receptors here all came from an adult in good health.

The chain joins TRBV18 to TRBJ2-1, with 12 bases that match TRBD2. The V gene's germline CDR1 is KGHSH and CDR2 LQKENI. J was trimmed by 10 bases and V by 3 bases; bases with no gene match: 7. The CDR3 contains 15 residues. CDR3 loop: CASSPRLAGAGEQFF. CDR3 bases: TGTGCCAGCTCACCGAGACTAGCGGGAGCTGGGGAGCAGTTCTTC.

The chain uses TRBV24-1 and TRBJ1-5, with a tentative D call TRBD1 (6 bases). Deletions cut 4 bases from V and 7 bases from J, with 13 bases between. Germline CDR1 KGHDR, CDR2 SFDVKD. The CDR3 has 14 residues. The CDR3 sequence is CATSDSGTLQPQHF. In DNA, the CDR3 is TGTGCCACCAGTGACTCCGGGACACTACAGCCCCAGCATTTT.

J is TRBJ2-1 and V is TRBV10-2, with 14 bases that match TRBD2. Germline V gives CDR1 WSHSY, CDR2 SAAADI. The CDR3 is made up of 15 amino acids. The CDR3 DNA is TGCGCAACGAGGGGGGGACTAGCGGGAGTTGGTGAGCAGTTCTTC. Its translation: CATRGGLAGVGEQFF.

The V call is TRBV23-1, the J call TRBJ2-1; either TRBD1 or TRBD2 may supply D (5 bases each). TRBV23-1 has ORF status, its function being uncertain. V lost 0 bases and J 4 bases, leaving 13 bases between the germline ends. CDR3 length: 16 amino acids. The CDR3 DNA reads as TGCGCCAGCAGTCAATCGCTTAGCGACAGATACAATGAGCAGTTCTTC. Amino acid sequence: CASSQSLSDRYNEQFF.

This chain connects TRBV2 to TRBJ2-3, with D unresolved. The V end was cut by 3 bases, the J end by 3 bases, with 16 bases between. The CDR3 contains 16 residues. Germline CDR1 is SNHLY and CDR2 is FYNNEI. CDR3 sequence reads: CASSEGLFLGTDTQYF. CDR3 in DNA: TGTGCCAGCAGTGAGGGCTTATTTCTGGGGACAGATACGCAGTATTTT.

This chain links TRBV28 with TRBJ2-7, with 11 bases matching TRBD2. Germline V CDR1 and CDR2: MDHEN, SYDVKM. J was trimmed by 3 bases and V by 6 bases; bases with no gene match: 4. The CDR3 totals 14 residues. The CDR3 spells CASRTGTSGYEQYF. Written as DNA, the CDR3 is TGTGCCAGCAGGACCGGGACTAGCGGCTACGAGCAGTACTTC.

V and J are TRBV7-2 and TRBJ1-1; 9 bases are shared with TRBD1. The CDR3 spans 18 residues. Trimming removed 4 bases from V and 4 bases from J; junction bases left unmatched: 16. Germline CDR1 is SGHTA and CDR2 is FQGNSA. CDR3 sequence (DNA): TGTGCCAGCAGCTCCTACAAAGCCGGGACAGGGACGGGCACTGAAGCTTTCTTT. Translation: CASSSYKAGTGTGTEAFF.

This clone showed up just once. The chain combines TRBV7-9 with TRBJ2-2; D is ambiguous. Trimming took 3 bases from V and 4 from J, leaving 9 bases between them. Germline assignment: CDR1 SEHNR and CDR2 FQNEAQ (reference sequence). This CDR3 has 14 residues. The CDR3 DNA reads as TGTGCCAGCAGCTTTGCTCACATCACCGGGGAGCTGTTTTTT. As protein: CASSFAHITGELFF.

This chain uses TRBV5-1 with TRBJ2-7; possible D gene TRBD2, 6 bases. The CDR3 runs to 15 residues. Germline V gene data show CDR1 as SGHRS and CDR2 as YFSETQ. V lost 0 bases and J lost 0, with 10 bases in between. CDR3 protein: CASSLVIGSSYEQYF. The CDR3 bases are TGCGCCAGCAGCTTGGTGATCGGGAGCTCCTACGAGCAGTACTTC.

The chain employs TRBV5-1 and TRBJ1-6; possible D gene TRBD1, 5 bases. Germline values: CDR1 SGHRS, CDR2 YFSETQ. The CDR3 is made up of 18 amino acids. V shed 1 base and J shed 3 bases, with 17 bases lying between them. CDR3 in DNA: TGCGCCAGCAGCTTGAGAGGTGGGACCGATGGCTATAATTCACCCCTCCACTTT. It is translated as CASSLRGGTDGYNSPLHF.

This clone was counted only a few times. The chain employs TRBV7-9 and TRBJ1-1; no definite D call. With 5 bases removed from V and 2 bases from J, the gap between germline ends came to 9 bases. CDR1 and CDR2 (germline): SEHNR, FQNEAQ (reference sequence). This CDR3 contains 13 residues. CDR3 protein: CASSRRDNTEAFF. The CDR3 DNA sequence: TGTGCCAGCAGCCGACGGGATAACACTGAAGCTTTCTTT.

V usage is TRBV12-3 or TRBV12-4 and J usage is TRBJ2-7, with D hard to call. The CDR3 has 12 amino acids. V shed 9 bases and J shed 0 bases, with 9 bases lying between them. The CDR3 spells CASRTDSYEQYF. The CDR3 DNA reads TGTGCCAGTCGGACCGACTCCTACGAGCAGTACTTC.

In its sample, this clone was seen once. This chain connects TRBV5-8 to TRBJ2-7; 10 nucleotides match TRBD1. Germline-derived CDR1 and CDR2 are SGHTS and YDEGEE. The CDR3 length is 14 residues. V lost 4 bases, J lost 4 bases, and 5 bases stayed unmatched. The CDR3 coding sequence is TGTGCCAGCAGCCACCGGGACAGGGGTTACGAGCAGTACTTC. Residues: CASSHRDRGYEQYF.

V gene TRBV30 combines with J gene TRBJ1-2, with D tentatively TRBD1 (5 bases). The CDR3 extends over 12 amino acids. Germline CDR1 is GTSNPN and CDR2 is SVGIG (reference sequence). Trimming cost V 0 bases and J 8 bases, with 10 bases left between them. The CDR3 DNA follows: TGTGCCTGGAGTGTAATCGGGGACGGCTACACCTTC. Encoded protein: CAWSVIGDGYTF. The full variable domain, rest sourced from reference TRBV30 and TRBJ1-2, is SQTIHQWPATLVQPVGSPLSLECTVEGTSNPNLYWYRQAAGRGLQLLFYSVGIGQISSEVPQNLSASRPQDRQFILSSKKLLLSDSGFYLCAWSVIGDGYTFGSGTRLTVV.

V gene TRBV6-5 combines with J gene TRBJ2-7; 7 bases are a match to TRBD1. Germline V gene sequence: CDR1 MNHEY, CDR2 SVGAGI. This CDR3 contains 15 residues. V shed 5 bases, J shed 4 bases, and the junction held 11 bases outside the gene matches. In nucleotides, the CDR3 is TGTGCCAGCAGTAATGACAGGGACACCACGTACGAGCAGTACTTC. Amino acids: CASSNDRDTTYEQYF.

The genes are TRBV20-1 and TRBJ2-5, with D perhaps matching TRBD2 (6 bases). V was pared by 7 bases and J by 3 bases, with 9 bases between. Looked up from germline, CDR1 is DFQATT and CDR2 is SNEGSKA (reference sequence). The CDR3 runs to 11 residues. In nucleotides, the CDR3 is TGCAGTGGGGGGGAAAAAGAGACCCAGTACTTC. The encoded protein is CSGGEKETQYF.

Comment on this clone: The identical CDR3 is also encoded by other nucleotide sequences in the sample. This chain connects TRBV7-9 to TRBJ1-1; 7 nucleotides agree with TRBD1. Germline V gene sequence: CDR1 SEHNR, CDR2 FQNEAQ (reference sequence). This CDR3 is 14 amino acids long. V lost 1 base, J lost 2 bases, and 1 base stayed unmatched. CDR3 region: CASSLGQGNTEAFF. CDR3 nucleotide sequence: TGTGCCAGCAGCTTAGGACAGGGCAACACTGAAGCTTTCTTT.

This clone was seen once. This chain joins TRBV7-6 and TRBJ2-3; the D gene is possibly TRBD1 (6 bases). Germline V gene lookup returns CDR1 SGHVS and CDR2 FNYEAQ. This CDR3 has 14 residues. Trimming took 4 bases from V and 6 from J, leaving 14 bases between them. This chain's CDR3 is CASSSRTDGDTQYF. The CDR3 coding sequence is TGTGCCAGCAGCTCTCGGACAGACGGGGATACGCAGTATTTT.

The chain links TRBV28 to TRBJ2-1, with 15 bases fitting TRBD2. The trim removed 2 bases at V and 2 bases at J, leaving 4 bases unmatched. Germline V gene sequence: CDR1 MDHEN, CDR2 SYDVKM. CDR3 length: 18 residues. The CDR3 spells CASSLGLAGGDPYNEQFF. Written as DNA, the CDR3 is TGTGCCAGCAGTTTAGGACTAGCGGGAGGGGACCCCTACAATGAGCAGTTCTTC.

The chain recombines TRBV5-1 with TRBJ2-5; TRBD1 is a possible D gene (6 bases). The CDR3 totals 12 residues. CDR1 SGHRS and CDR2 YFSETQ come from the germline V gene. V lost 7 bases and J lost 4, with 11 bases in between. CDR3 loop: CASSGRGETQYF. CDR3 DNA sequence: TGCGCCAGCTCCGGCAGGGGAGAGACCCAGTACTTC.